This TCR beta chain came from a study of T cells in Graves' hyperthyroidism and ophthalmopathy. Study-wide results and limits: Prediction of ophthalmopathy progression came a median approximately 6.5 months pre-onset.

The CDR3 is made up of 13 amino acids. The germline V gene has CDR1 SQVTM and CDR2 ANQGSEA. V shed 5 bases and J 0 bases; nucleotides not matched to a gene: 4. Many counts were recorded for this clonotype. Its antigen remains unidentified. Over 18 months, lack of ophthalmopathy progression marked Graves' hyperthyroidism as stable. The study left out patients who had uncontrolled infection, other autoimmune disease, pregnancy or lactation. Clinical symptoms, serum thyroxine and TRAb, thyroid ultrasound and orbital computed tomography together formed the diagnostic basis. Amplified TCR beta CDR3 regions came from RNA transcripts. The HTBI primer set was used in a first-round RT-PCR of the TCR CDR3. MiXCR, run by TCRdb on the multiplex PCR reads, gives a single entry per CDR3 protein. The sample has about 200,000 distinct CDR3 sequences; roughly 18% are singletons.

Sequenced sample: blood. The clonotype was recovered from a man over 45 with Graves' hyperthyroidism. V is TRBV29-1 and J is TRBJ2-7; 7 bases map to TRBD2. The CDR3 nucleotides are TGCAGCGTTCTAGCGGCCGACTCCTACGAGCAGTACTTC. Translation gives CSVLAADSYEQYF.